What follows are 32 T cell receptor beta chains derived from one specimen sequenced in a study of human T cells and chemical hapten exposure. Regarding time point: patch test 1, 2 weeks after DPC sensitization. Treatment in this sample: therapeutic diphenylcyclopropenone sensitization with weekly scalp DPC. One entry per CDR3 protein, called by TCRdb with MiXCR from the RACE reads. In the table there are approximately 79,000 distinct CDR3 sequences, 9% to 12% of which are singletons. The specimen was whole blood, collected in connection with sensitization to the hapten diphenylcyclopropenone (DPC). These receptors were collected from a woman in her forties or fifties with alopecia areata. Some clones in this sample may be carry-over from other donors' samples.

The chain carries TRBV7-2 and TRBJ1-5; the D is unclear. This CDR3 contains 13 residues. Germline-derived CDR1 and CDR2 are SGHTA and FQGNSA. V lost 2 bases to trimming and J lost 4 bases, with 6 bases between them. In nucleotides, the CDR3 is TGTGCCAGCAGCTTAAATTGGAATCAGCCCCAGCATTTT. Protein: CASSLNWNQPQHF. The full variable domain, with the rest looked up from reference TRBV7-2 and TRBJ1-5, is GAGVSQSPSNKVTEKGKDVELRCDPISGHTALYWYRQSLGQGLEFLIYFQGNSAPDKSGLPSDRFSAERTGGSVSTLTIQRTQQEDSAVYLCASSLNWNQPQHFGDGTRLSIL.

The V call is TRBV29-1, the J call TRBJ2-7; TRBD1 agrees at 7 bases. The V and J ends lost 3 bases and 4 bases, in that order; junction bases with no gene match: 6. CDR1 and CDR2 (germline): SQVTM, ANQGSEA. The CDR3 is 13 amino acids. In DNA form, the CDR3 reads TGCAGCGTTGAGAGGGGGCTGGGATACGAGCAGTACTTC. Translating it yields CSVERGLGYEQYF.

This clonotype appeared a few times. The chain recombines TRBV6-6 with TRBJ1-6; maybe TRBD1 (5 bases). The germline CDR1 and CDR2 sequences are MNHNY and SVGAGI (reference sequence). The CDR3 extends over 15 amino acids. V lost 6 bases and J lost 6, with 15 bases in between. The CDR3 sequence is CASRARGEGNSPLHF. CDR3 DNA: TGTGCCAGCAGGGCCAGAGGGGAAGGTAATTCACCCCTCCACTTT.

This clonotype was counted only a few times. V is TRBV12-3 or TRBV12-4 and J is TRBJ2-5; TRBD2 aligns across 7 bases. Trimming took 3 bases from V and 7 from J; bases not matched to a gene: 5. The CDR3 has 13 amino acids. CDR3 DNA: TGTGCCAGCAGTTTGGCGGGAGTGGGGACCCAGTACTTC. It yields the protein CASSLAGVGTQYF.

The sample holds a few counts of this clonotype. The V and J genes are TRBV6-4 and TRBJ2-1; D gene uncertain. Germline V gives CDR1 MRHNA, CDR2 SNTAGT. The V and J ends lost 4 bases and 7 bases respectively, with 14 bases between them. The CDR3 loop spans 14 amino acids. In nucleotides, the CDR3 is TGTGCCAGCAGTGCGGTCGCAATTAGTAATGAGCAGTTCTTC. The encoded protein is CASSAVAISNEQFF.

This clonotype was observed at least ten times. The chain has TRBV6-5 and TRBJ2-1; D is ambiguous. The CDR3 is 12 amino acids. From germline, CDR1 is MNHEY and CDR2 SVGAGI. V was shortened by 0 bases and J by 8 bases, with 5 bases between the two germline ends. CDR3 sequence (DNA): TGTGCCAGCAGTTACTCGGGGTATGAGCAGTTCTTC. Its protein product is CASSYSGYEQFF.

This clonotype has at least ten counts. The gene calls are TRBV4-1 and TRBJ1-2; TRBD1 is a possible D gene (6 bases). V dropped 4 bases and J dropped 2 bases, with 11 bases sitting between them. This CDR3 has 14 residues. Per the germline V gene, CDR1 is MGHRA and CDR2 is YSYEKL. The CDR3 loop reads CASSPRTANYGYTF. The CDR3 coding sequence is TGCGCCAGCAGCCCTAGGACAGCCAACTATGGCTACACCTTC.

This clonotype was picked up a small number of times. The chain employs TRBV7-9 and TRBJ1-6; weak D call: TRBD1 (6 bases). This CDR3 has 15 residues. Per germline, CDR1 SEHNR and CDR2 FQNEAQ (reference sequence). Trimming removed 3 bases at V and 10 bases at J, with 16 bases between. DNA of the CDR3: TGTGCCAGCAGCTTGAGGCAGGGGCAGTTATCACCCCTCCACTTT. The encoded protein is CASSLRQGQLSPLHF.

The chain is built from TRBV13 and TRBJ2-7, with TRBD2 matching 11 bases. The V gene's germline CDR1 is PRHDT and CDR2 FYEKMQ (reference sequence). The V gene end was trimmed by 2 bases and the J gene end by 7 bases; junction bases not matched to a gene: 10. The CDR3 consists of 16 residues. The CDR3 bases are TGTGCCAGCAGCTTAAGAACTAGCGGGGGCCTTAATGAGCAGTACTTC. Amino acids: CASSLRTSGGLNEQYF.

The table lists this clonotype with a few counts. CDR3 sequence (DNA): TGCAGTGCTAACCGGGACTCCCCCTACGAGCAGTACTTC. This codes for CSANRDSPYEQYF. The rearrangement uses TRBV20-1 and TRBJ2-7, with a tentative D call TRBD2 (6 bases). The CDR3 contains 13 residues. Germline V lookup: CDR1 DFQATT, CDR2 SNEGSKA (reference sequence). V dropped 4 bases and J dropped 2 bases, with 12 bases sitting between them.

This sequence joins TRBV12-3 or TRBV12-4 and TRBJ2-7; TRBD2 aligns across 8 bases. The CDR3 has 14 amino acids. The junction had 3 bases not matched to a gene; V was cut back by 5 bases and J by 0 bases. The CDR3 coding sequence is TGTGCCAGCAGTGGGAGCGGGAGCTCCTACGAGCAGTACTTC. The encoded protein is CASSGSGSSYEQYF.

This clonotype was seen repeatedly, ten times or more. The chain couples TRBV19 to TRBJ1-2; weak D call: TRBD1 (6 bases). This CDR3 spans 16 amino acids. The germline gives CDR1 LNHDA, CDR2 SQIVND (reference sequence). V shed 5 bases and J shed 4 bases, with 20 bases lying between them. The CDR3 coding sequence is TGTGCCAGTAGTCCCCAGGGGAGGGAGCGCTTCTATGGCTACACCTTC. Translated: CASSPQGRERFYGYTF.

The CDR3 DNA follows: TGTGCCAGCAGTTACCAGGGGGCAGATACGCAGTATTTT. It is translated as CASSYQGADTQYF. The chain employs TRBV28 and TRBJ2-3; TRBD1 aligns across 7 bases. The junction had 2 bases not matched to a gene; V was cut back by 4 bases and J by 4 bases. Germline CDR1 MDHEN, CDR2 SYDVKM. The CDR3 has 13 amino acids.

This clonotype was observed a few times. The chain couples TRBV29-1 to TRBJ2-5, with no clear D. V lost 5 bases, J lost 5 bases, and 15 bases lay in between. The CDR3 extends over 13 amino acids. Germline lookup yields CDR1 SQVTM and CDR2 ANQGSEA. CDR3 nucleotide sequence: TGCAGCGTTCAGTACGCTATCCTGGAGACCCAGTACTTC. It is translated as CSVQYAILETQYF.

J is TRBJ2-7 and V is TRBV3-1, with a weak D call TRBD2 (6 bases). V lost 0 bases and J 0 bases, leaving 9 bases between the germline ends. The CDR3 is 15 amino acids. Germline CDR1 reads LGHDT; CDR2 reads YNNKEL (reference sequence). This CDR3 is CASSQELASSYEQYF. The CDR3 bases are TGTGCCAGCAGCCAAGAACTAGCTAGCTCCTACGAGCAGTACTTC.

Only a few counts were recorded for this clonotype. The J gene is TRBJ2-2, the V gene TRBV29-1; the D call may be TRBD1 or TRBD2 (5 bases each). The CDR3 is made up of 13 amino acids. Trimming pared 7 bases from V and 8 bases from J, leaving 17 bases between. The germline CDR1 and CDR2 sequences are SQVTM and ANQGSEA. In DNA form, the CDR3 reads TGCAGCGCCCGGGACCCCTATGAGGGGGAGCTGTTTTTT. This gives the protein CSARDPYEGELFF.

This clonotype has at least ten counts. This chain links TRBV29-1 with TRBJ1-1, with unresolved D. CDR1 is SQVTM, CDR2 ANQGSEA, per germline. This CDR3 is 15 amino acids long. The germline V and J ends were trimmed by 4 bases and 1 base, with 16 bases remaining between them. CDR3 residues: CSVGVDGRRNTEAFF. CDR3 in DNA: TGCAGCGTTGGGGTTGACGGCAGGAGGAACACTGAAGCTTTCTTT. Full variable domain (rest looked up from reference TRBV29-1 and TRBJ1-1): SAVISQKPSRDICQRGTSLTIQCQVDSQVTMMFWYRQQPGQSLTLIATANQGSEATYESGFVIDKFPISRPNLTFSTLTVSNMSPEDSSIYLCSVGVDGRRNTEAFFGQGTRLTVV.

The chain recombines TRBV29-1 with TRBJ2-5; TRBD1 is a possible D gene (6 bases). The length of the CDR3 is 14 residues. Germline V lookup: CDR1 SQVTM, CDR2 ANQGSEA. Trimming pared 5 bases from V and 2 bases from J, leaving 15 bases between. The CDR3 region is CSVSDRPRQETQYF. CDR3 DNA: TGCAGCGTTTCCGACAGGCCGAGGCAAGAGACCCAGTACTTC.

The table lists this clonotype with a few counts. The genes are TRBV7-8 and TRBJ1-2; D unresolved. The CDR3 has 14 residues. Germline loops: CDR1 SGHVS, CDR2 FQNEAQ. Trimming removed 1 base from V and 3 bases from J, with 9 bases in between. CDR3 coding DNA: TGTGCCAGCAGCTTAGTAGGCGTTGACTATGGCTACACCTTC. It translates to CASSLVGVDYGYTF.

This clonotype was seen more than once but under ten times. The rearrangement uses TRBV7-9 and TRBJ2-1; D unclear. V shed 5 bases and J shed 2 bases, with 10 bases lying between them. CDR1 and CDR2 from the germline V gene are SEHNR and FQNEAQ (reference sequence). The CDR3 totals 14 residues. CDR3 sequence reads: CASSPDLTYNEQFF. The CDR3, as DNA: TGTGCCAGCAGCCCGGACCTTACCTACAATGAGCAGTTCTTC.

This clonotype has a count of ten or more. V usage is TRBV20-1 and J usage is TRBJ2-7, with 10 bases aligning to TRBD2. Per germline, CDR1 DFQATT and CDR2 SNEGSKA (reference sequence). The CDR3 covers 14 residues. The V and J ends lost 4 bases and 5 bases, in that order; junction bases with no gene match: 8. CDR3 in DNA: TGCAGTGCTACCTCCCTAGCGGGAGACGACGAGCAGTACTTC. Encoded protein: CSATSLAGDDEQYF.

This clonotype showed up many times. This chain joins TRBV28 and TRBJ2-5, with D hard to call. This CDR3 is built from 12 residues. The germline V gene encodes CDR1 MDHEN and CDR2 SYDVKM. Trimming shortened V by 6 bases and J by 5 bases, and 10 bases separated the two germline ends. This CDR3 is CASRSSGETQYF. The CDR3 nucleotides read TGTGCCAGCAGGAGTTCCGGCGAGACCCAGTACTTC.

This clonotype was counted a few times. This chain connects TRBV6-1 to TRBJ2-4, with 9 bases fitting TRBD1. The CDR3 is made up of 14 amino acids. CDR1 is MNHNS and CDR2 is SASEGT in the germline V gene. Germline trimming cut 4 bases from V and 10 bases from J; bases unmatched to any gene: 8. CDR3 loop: CASSAGQGFLIQYF. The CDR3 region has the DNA TGTGCCAGCAGTGCGGGACAGGGATTCCTAATTCAGTACTTC.

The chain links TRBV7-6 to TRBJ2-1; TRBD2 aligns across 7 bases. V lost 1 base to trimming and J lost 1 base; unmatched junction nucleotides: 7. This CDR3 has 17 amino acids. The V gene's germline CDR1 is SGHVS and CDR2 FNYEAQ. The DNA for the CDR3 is TGTGCCAGCAGCTTAGGTCCTAGCGGATTATCCTACAATGAGCAGTTCTTC. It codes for CASSLGPSGLSYNEQFF. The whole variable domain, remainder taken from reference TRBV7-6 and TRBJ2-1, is GAGVSQSPRYKVTKRGQDVALRCDPISGHVSLYWYRQALGQGPEFLTYFNYEAQQDKSGLPNDRFSAERPEGSISTLTIQRTEQRDSAMYRCASSLGPSGLSYNEQFFGPGTRLTVL.

The CDR3 region has the DNA TGTGCCAGCAGCGAACCTGGACAGCGCTCCTACGAGCAGTACTTC. This encodes CASSEPGQRSYEQYF. The chain has TRBV11-3 and TRBJ2-7; weak D call: TRBD1 (6 bases). The CDR3 spans 15 residues. Germline CDR1 is SGHNT and CDR2 is YENEEA. V shed 5 bases and J shed 0 bases, with 14 bases lying between them.

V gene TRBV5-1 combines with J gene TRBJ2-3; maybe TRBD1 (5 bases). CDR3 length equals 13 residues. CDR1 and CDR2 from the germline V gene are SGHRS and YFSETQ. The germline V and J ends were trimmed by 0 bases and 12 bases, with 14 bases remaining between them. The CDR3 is CASSLAIARGQYF. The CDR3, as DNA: TGCGCCAGCAGCTTGGCCATTGCAAGGGGTCAGTATTTT.

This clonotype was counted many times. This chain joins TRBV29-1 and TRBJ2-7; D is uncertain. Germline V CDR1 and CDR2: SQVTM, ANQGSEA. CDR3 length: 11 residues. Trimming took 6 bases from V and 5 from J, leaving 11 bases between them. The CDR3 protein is CSVALVDEQYF. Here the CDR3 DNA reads TGCAGCGTCGCTCTAGTTGACGAGCAGTACTTC.

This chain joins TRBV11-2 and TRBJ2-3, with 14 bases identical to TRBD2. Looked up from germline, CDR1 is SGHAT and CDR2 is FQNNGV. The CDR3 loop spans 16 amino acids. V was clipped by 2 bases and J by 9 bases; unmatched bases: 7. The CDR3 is CASSLLTGLAGDTQYF. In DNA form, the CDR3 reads TGTGCCAGCAGCTTATTAACGGGACTAGCGGGAGACACGCAGTATTTT.

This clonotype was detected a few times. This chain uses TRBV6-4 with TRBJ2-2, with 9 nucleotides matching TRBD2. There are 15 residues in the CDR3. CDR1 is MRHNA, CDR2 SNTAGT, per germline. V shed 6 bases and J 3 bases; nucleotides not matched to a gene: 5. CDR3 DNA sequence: TGTGCCAGCAGGATAATAGCGGGAGACACCGGGGAGCTGTTTTTT. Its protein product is CASRIIAGDTGELFF.

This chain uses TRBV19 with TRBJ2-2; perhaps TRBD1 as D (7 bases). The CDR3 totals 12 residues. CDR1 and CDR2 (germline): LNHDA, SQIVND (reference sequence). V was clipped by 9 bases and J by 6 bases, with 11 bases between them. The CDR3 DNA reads TGTGCCAGCGGCAGGGGGGCCGGGGAGCTGTTTTTT. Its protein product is CASGRGAGELFF.

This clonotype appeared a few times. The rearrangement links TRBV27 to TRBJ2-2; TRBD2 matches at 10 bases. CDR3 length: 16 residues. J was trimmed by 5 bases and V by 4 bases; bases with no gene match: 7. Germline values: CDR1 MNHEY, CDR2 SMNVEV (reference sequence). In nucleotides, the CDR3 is TGTGCCAGCAGTTCCGGAGCGGGAGGGCTTACCGGGGAGCTGTTTTTT. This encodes CASSSGAGGLTGELFF.

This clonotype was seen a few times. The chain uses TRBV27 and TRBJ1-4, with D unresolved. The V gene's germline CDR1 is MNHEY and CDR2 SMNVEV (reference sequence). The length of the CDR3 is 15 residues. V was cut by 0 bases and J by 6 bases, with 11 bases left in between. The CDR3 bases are TGTGCCAGCAGTTTATCGCAGTACCCGCATGAAAAACTGTTTTTT. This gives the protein CASSLSQYPHEKLFF.